This is a list of T cell receptor beta chains from one sample in a study of blood T cells in healthy people across ages. From the 5' RACE reads, TCRdb called clonotypes with MiXCR, one entry per CDR3 protein. This table holds 1.5 million to 2 million distinct CDR3 sequences, roughly two fifths found once. Specimen: blood. Receptors were obtained from a human donor in good health. CDR3s include the opening cysteine and the closing phenylalanine or tryptophan. Each record gives: CDR3 protein, CDR3 DNA, V gene, D gene, J gene, clone size. The D gene is left open where the match is weak. Clone size is not always given. Where it is, it says once, few, many or a class for expanded clones.

cdr3_aa: CASSPQRDVNVKNIQYF
cdr3_nt: TGTGCCAGCAGTCCCCAAAGGGACGTCAATGTCAAAAACATTCAGTACTTC
v_call: TRBV21-1
d_call: NA
j_call: TRBJ2-4
clone_size: NA

cdr3_aa: CASSDGRAGGNTIYF
cdr3_nt: TGTGCCAGCAGTGACGGGAGGGCTGGCGGAAACACCATATATTTT
v_call: TRBV2
d_call: NA
j_call: TRBJ1-3
clone_size: NA

cdr3_aa: CASSYSGGEGTQYF
cdr3_nt: TGTGCCAGCAGCTACTCAGGGGGCGAGGGGACCCAGTACTTC
v_call: TRBV9
d_call: TRBD1
j_call: TRBJ2-5
clone_size: NA

cdr3_aa: CASSSRRTVYDGYTF
cdr3_nt: TGTGCCAGCAGTTCTCGGCGGACAGTGTATGATGGCTACACCTTC
v_call: TRBV6-2/TRBV6-3
d_call: NA
j_call: TRBJ1-2
clone_size: NA

cdr3_aa: CASSLVWRGNTDTQYF
cdr3_nt: TGTGCCAGCAGCTTAGTATGGCGGGGAAACACAGATACGCAGTATTTT
v_call: TRBV11-1
d_call: NA
j_call: TRBJ2-3
clone_size: few

cdr3_aa: CASSFGGVLTDTQYF
cdr3_nt: TGTGCCAGCAGCTTCGGTGGGGTTCTCACAGATACGCAGTATTTT
v_call: TRBV7-2
d_call: NA
j_call: TRBJ2-3
clone_size: few

cdr3_aa: CASSQDLGGRSYGYTF
cdr3_nt: TGCGCCAGCAGCCAAGATCTTGGGGGACGGTCCTATGGCTACACCTTC
v_call: TRBV4-3
d_call: NA
j_call: TRBJ1-2
clone_size: few

cdr3_aa: CASRGVFSTDTQYF
cdr3_nt: TGTGCCAGCCGGGGGGTCTTTAGCACAGATACGCAGTATTTT
v_call: TRBV7-6
d_call: TRBD2
j_call: TRBJ2-3
clone_size: NA

cdr3_aa: CATSRGGMSFYNEQFF
cdr3_nt: TGTGCCACCAGCAGAGGGGGAATGAGTTTCTACAATGAGCAGTTCTTC
v_call: TRBV15
d_call: NA
j_call: TRBJ2-1
clone_size: NA

cdr3_aa: CASSLGIETQYF
cdr3_nt: TGCGCCAGCAGCTTGGGGATAGAGACCCAGTACTTC
v_call: TRBV5-1
d_call: NA
j_call: TRBJ2-5
clone_size: many

cdr3_aa: CASSLIRATEAFF
cdr3_nt: TGTGCCAGCAGTTTAATCAGGGCAACTGAAGCTTTCTTT
v_call: TRBV12-3/TRBV12-4
d_call: NA
j_call: TRBJ1-1
clone_size: NA

cdr3_aa: CASSVGSTGFYGYTF
cdr3_nt: TGTGCCAGCAGCGTTGGATCTACAGGGTTTTATGGCTACACCTTC
v_call: TRBV9
d_call: NA
j_call: TRBJ1-2
clone_size: NA

cdr3_aa: CASSPGDNPYEQYF
cdr3_nt: TGTGCCAGCAGTCCCGGGGACAATCCCTACGAGCAGTACTTC
v_call: TRBV12-3/TRBV12-4
d_call: NA
j_call: TRBJ2-7
clone_size: NA

cdr3_aa: CSARSTDTQYF
cdr3_nt: TGCAGTGCTAGGAGCACAGATACGCAGTATTTT
v_call: TRBV20-1
d_call: NA
j_call: TRBJ2-3
clone_size: few

cdr3_aa: CASSLQPGAQETQYF
cdr3_nt: TGTGCCAGCAGTTTACAACCAGGGGCCCAAGAGACCCAGTACTTC
v_call: TRBV28
d_call: NA
j_call: TRBJ2-5
clone_size: many

cdr3_aa: CASSVDWLARETQYF
cdr3_nt: TGTGCCAGCAGCGTAGACTGGTTAGCAAGGGAGACCCAGTACTTC
v_call: TRBV9
d_call: NA
j_call: TRBJ2-5
clone_size: few

cdr3_aa: CASSIYLCSVQQTYGYTF
cdr3_nt: NA
v_call: TRBV7-9
d_call: NA
j_call: TRBJ1-2
clone_size: NA

cdr3_aa: CASSQGQQGRGDNEQFF
cdr3_nt: TGCGCCAGCAGCCAAGGGCAACAGGGGAGAGGAGACAATGAGCAGTTCTTC
v_call: TRBV4-1
d_call: TRBD1
j_call: TRBJ2-1
clone_size: few

cdr3_aa: CASSLYLGLVETQYF
cdr3_nt: TGTGCCAGCAGCTTATATTTGGGCTTGGTGGAGACCCAGTACTTC
v_call: TRBV7-9
d_call: NA
j_call: TRBJ2-5
clone_size: NA

cdr3_aa: CAIHGQGSYEQYF
cdr3_nt: TGTGCCATACACGGACAGGGCTCCTACGAGCAGTACTTC
v_call: TRBV10-3
d_call: TRBD1
j_call: TRBJ2-7
clone_size: NA

cdr3_aa: CSARDFPRLYGYTF
cdr3_nt: TGCAGTGCTAGAGATTTCCCCCGACTCTATGGCTACACCTTC
v_call: TRBV20-1
d_call: NA
j_call: TRBJ1-2
clone_size: NA

cdr3_aa: CASSFRQGNEAFF
cdr3_nt: TGTGCCAGCAGCTTCCGACAGGGCAATGAAGCTTTCTTT
v_call: TRBV7-3
d_call: TRBD1
j_call: TRBJ1-1
clone_size: NA

cdr3_aa: CASSHRDRYNEQFF
cdr3_nt: TGTGCCAGCAGCCACCGGGACAGATACAATGAGCAGTTCTTC
v_call: TRBV7-9
d_call: TRBD1
j_call: TRBJ2-1
clone_size: NA

cdr3_aa: CSVFVSGANVLTF
cdr3_nt: TGCAGCGTTTTCGTCTCTGGGGCCAACGTCCTGACTTTC
v_call: TRBV29-1
d_call: NA
j_call: TRBJ2-6
clone_size: many

cdr3_aa: CASSLRTGTLAGELFF
cdr3_nt: TGCGCCAGCAGCCTTAGGACAGGGACGTTGGCCGGGGAGCTGTTTTTT
v_call: TRBV5-1
d_call: TRBD1
j_call: TRBJ2-2
clone_size: few

cdr3_aa: CASSPLEGGAYNEQFF
cdr3_nt: TGTGCCAGCAGCCCTCTTGAGGGGGGGGCCTACAATGAGCAGTTCTTC
v_call: TRBV7-8
d_call: NA
j_call: TRBJ2-1
clone_size: NA

cdr3_aa: CASSSRGASYEQYF
cdr3_nt: TGCGCCAGTTCTTCGAGGGGAGCTAGCTACGAGCAGTACTTC
v_call: TRBV5-1
d_call: NA
j_call: TRBJ2-7
clone_size: few

cdr3_aa: CASSPSGTLSYEQYF
cdr3_nt: TGTGCCAGCAGCCCATCCGGGACTTTGAGCTACGAGCAGTACTTC
v_call: TRBV12-3/TRBV12-4
d_call: NA
j_call: TRBJ2-7
clone_size: few

cdr3_aa: CASSFLGALYSNQPQHF
cdr3_nt: TGTGCCAGCAGTTTCCTGGGGGCCCTATATAGCAATCAGCCCCAGCATTTT
v_call: TRBV12-3/TRBV12-4
d_call: NA
j_call: TRBJ1-5
clone_size: once

cdr3_aa: CSARRFAGEETQYF
cdr3_nt: TGCAGTGCTAGACGTTTCGCGGGCGAAGAGACCCAGTACTTC
v_call: TRBV20-1
d_call: NA
j_call: TRBJ2-5
clone_size: NA

cdr3_aa: CASSYSGHPSGYTF
cdr3_nt: TGTGCCAGCAGTTACTCGGGCCACCCCAGCGGCTACACCTTC
v_call: TRBV6-5
d_call: NA
j_call: TRBJ1-2
clone_size: NA

cdr3_aa: CASSLISEKLFF
cdr3_nt: TGTGCCAGCAGCTTAATAAGTGAAAAACTGTTTTTT
v_call: TRBV7-6
d_call: NA
j_call: TRBJ1-4
clone_size: NA

cdr3_aa: CASSGQFNEQFF
cdr3_nt: TGTGCCAGCAGTGGACAGTTCAATGAGCAGTTCTTC
v_call: TRBV2
d_call: NA
j_call: TRBJ2-1
clone_size: NA

cdr3_aa: CASSGRTSGGELFF
cdr3_nt: TGTGCCAGCAGTGGAAGAACTAGTGGCGGGGAGCTGTTTTTT
v_call: TRBV2
d_call: NA
j_call: TRBJ2-2
clone_size: NA

cdr3_aa: CASSPLSYGTDTQYF
cdr3_nt: TGTGCCAGCAGCCCCTTGAGCTACGGCACAGATACGCAGTATTTT
v_call: TRBV12-3/TRBV12-4
d_call: NA
j_call: TRBJ2-3
clone_size: NA

cdr3_aa: CASRLNLYSPLHF
cdr3_nt: TGTGCCAGCAGACTAAATCTTTATTCACCCCTCCACTTT
v_call: TRBV6-5
d_call: NA
j_call: TRBJ1-6
clone_size: few

cdr3_aa: CASSLLKGQGFQPQHF
cdr3_nt: TGTGCCAGCAGTTTGTTAAAGGGACAGGGCTTTCAGCCCCAGCATTTT
v_call: TRBV28
d_call: TRBD1
j_call: TRBJ1-5
clone_size: NA